This TCR beta chain was identified in a study of post-analysis software for immune sequencing data. About the research overall: Both relapsing-remitting and secondary progressive multiple sclerosis featured among the disease courses, as did progressive-relapsing multiple sclerosis. The study, taken as a whole, reports: Higher frequency in patients than in controls was seen for roughly five TRBV segments, with TRBV5-6, TRBV5-1 and TRBV20-1 among them. Controls showed significantly higher normalized Chao1 diversity than did multiple sclerosis patients. Samples from a shared batch, those prepared together, strongly co-clustered by F measure.

This clonotype turned up a few times. Its antigen is as yet unknown. cDNA libraries for TCR beta contained unique molecular identifiers. There were 1 to 10 million T cells, and around 500,000 cDNA molecules came from them. One entry per CDR3 protein, called by TCRdb with MiXCR from the PCR reads. The sample carries about 760,000 distinct CDR3 sequences, roughly 27% recorded once. The CDR3 loop spans 12 amino acids. Trimming took 1 base from V and 1 from J, leaving 5 bases between them. Germline V CDR1 and CDR2: DFQATT, SNEGSKA (reference sequence). The clonotype comes from a girl aged 5-17 years with multiple sclerosis. What was sequenced was blood. The rearrangement uses TRBV20-1 and TRBJ2-7; no reliable D call. The CDR3 nucleotides are TGCAGTGCTAGAGTACTTTCCTACGAGCAGTACTTC. Translated: CSARVLSYEQYF.